This TCR beta chain appears in the sequencing data of a study of T-cell memory formation after mild COVID-19. Overall study: TCR clusters were mostly donor specific.

Barcoded TCR alpha and TCR beta cDNA libraries with UMIs came from 5'RACE using constant-segment primers. TCRdb fed the 5' RACE reads into MiXCR, producing one record per CDR3 protein. The sample yields 450,000 or so distinct CDR3 sequences, around 20% seen once. The germline V and J ends were trimmed by 0 bases and 2 bases, with 12 bases remaining between them. CDR3 length equals 15 residues. CDR1 is SGHRS and CDR2 is YFSETQ in the germline V gene. The sequenced sample consisted of PBMCs or a T cell subset sorted from them (not recorded which). This clonotype originated in an adult woman who had mild COVID-19 (a few samples of this study predate the infection). Cell type and time point are not known. V gene TRBV5-1 combines with J gene TRBJ2-7; TRBD2 might be the D (7 bases). The DNA of the CDR3 is TGCGCCAGCAGCTTGGTGGGGGGGCCGACCTACGAGCAGTACTTC. Its translation is CASSLVGGPTYEQYF.